This T cell receptor beta chain was identified in a study of T cell responses to AZD1222 COVID-19 vaccine. Points from the study as a whole: Females outnumbered males among donors, who were mostly white British; clonal diversity was possibly underestimated. Within unmutated variant regions lay the reported targets of nearly half of spike-specific TCRs. Baseline serostatus was positive in only a handful of AZD1222 recipients.

The length of the CDR3 is 17 residues. J lost 4 bases, V lost 3 bases, and 11 bases had no gene match. Per the germline V gene, CDR1 is LGHNT and CDR2 is FRNRAP. To note about this clone: Antigen unknown.

TCRdb keeps only in-frame clones here, not all; method: immunoSEQ multiplex PCR. The sample consists of roughly 70,000 clones, about nine tenths of them appearing once. The rearrangement links TRBV12-5 to TRBJ2-5; 10 nucleotides line up with TRBD2. This specimen was peripheral blood, taken 28 days after the second dose of the MenACWY control vaccine. This clonotype was sampled from an adult who received the MenACWY meningococcal vaccine as a control. CDR3 nucleotides: TGTGCTAGTGGTTTTGTTGCTGGGGTAGCGGGAGGAGAGACCCAGTACTTC. This translates into CASGFVAGVAGGETQYF.